This is a list of T cell receptor beta chains from one sample in a study of T cell changes during pregnancy in multiple sclerosis. The repertoire was sequenced with immunoSEQ multiplex PCR; TCRdb's copy has only in-frame clones and lacks some. The sample lists about 80,000 clones; roughly 94% were seen once. Source: peripheral blood, taken before pregnancy. Every receptor here comes from a female donor with multiple sclerosis, enrolled in a pregnancy study. CDR3s include the opening cysteine and the closing phenylalanine or tryptophan.

v_gene: TRBV7-9
j_gene: TRBJ2-6
CDR3aa: CASSWVGPGANVLTF

v_gene: TRBV9
j_gene: TRBJ2-5
CDR3aa: CASSVLAGGQETQYF

v_gene: TRBV5-6
j_gene: TRBJ1-2
CDR3aa: CASSPAGIGGYTF

v_gene: TRBV15
j_gene: TRBJ1-2
CDR3aa: CATSSDLEGYTF

v_gene: TRBV6-5
j_gene: TRBJ1-2
CDR3aa: CASSPGKLYGYTF

v_gene: TRBV6-1
j_gene: TRBJ2-3
CDR3aa: CASSETPGTGGGTDTQYF

v_gene: TRBV27
j_gene: TRBJ1-1
CDR3aa: CASMPGTENTEAFF

v_gene: TRBV6-5
j_gene: TRBJ1-1
CDR3aa: CASRDLRVTRTEAFF

v_gene: TRBV7-9
j_gene: TRBJ1-1
CDR3aa: CASSAAGGWNTEAFF

v_gene: TRBV6-5
j_gene: TRBJ2-1
CDR3aa: CASSPLAAYNEQFF

v_gene: TRBV7-2
j_gene: TRBJ2-1
CDR3aa: CASSLSQGDEQFF

v_gene: TRBV2
j_gene: TRBJ1-1
CDR3aa: CASRRSGTVRGTEAFF

v_gene: TRBV5-1
j_gene: TRBJ1-6
CDR3aa: CASSPLGSTVPDSYNSPLHF

v_gene: TRBV5-1
j_gene: TRBJ2-2
CDR3aa: CASSLPGLPTGELFF